The clone carrying this T cell receptor beta chain was detected only once. Antigen unknown. CDR1 and CDR2 (germline): SGHVS, FQNEAQ. V was pared by 5 bases and J by 6 bases, with 9 bases of the junction left unmatched. This CDR3 has 14 amino acids. The donors were members of the validation cohort comprising over 100 subjects, separate from the roughly 690-subject first cohort. The assay was immunoSEQ multiplex PCR, and TCRdb's table has in-frame clones only and misses some. The top ten clones hold over 0.8% of a sample with 250,000 to 350,000 clones, 70% to 90% of them seen once. This sample was included in a study of cytomegalovirus exposure and HLA in healthy donors. Whole-study results and caveats: Overall, approximately 150 TCR beta chains were annotated as cytomegalovirus-associated. That first-cohort TCR clusters tended to co-occur in the approximately 110 validation repertoires was found in a later analysis.

This receptor was identified in a young woman in good health and CMV-seronegative. The material sequenced was PBMCs. The chain joins TRBV7-8 to TRBJ2-7; 8 nucleotides agree with TRBD1. Written as DNA, the CDR3 is TGTGCCAGCAGCCCCTATTGGACAGGGAGCGAGCAGTACTTC. Translation: CASSPYWTGSEQYF. The full variable domain, in which reference TRBV7-8 and TRBJ2-7 provide the parts outside the CDR3, is GAGVSQSPRYKVAKRGQDVALRCDPISGHVSLFWYQQALGQGPEFLTYFQNEAQLDKSGLPSDRFFAERPEGSVSTLKIQRTQQEDSAVYLCASSPYWTGSEQYFGPGTRLTVT.